This entry concerns a single TCR beta chain. The sample originates from a study of shared clonotypes between healthy human individuals. Germline V gene lookup returns CDR1 MGHDK and CDR2 SYGVNS. The CDR3 is made up of 15 amino acids. Sequencing was performed with immunoSEQ multiplex PCR; in TCRdb, only in-frame clones are kept and a portion is missing. The repertoire includes roughly 2.5 million clones, approximately 90% of them detected once, and roughly 0.14% sits in the top ten. This rearrangement joins TRBV25-1 to TRBJ2-5; maybe TRBD1 (6 bases). The end of the DNA is better explained by TRBJ2-7, so the J call may be wrong. The TCR originated in a man aged 18 to 35 in good health. The sample comprised naive CD4+ T cells sorted from blood. The subset was: CD45RA+ positively selected. As DNA, the CDR3 is TGTGCCAGCAGTGATGCCGGGACACCGGTCTACGAGCAGTACTTC. Its protein product is CASSDAGTPVYEQYF.